This is a list of T cell receptor beta chains from one sample in a study of graft-versus-host responses after intestinal transplantation. Method: immunoSEQ multiplex PCR; TCRdb's copy keeps in-frame clones and lacks some. The sample carries 99,000 or so clones, about 88% recorded once. Which antigens these TCRs recognize remains unknown. Here the sequenced sample was unstimulated CD4+ T cells sorted from spleen or lymph node cells, taken before intestinal transplant. The receptors originated from a human donor who received an intestinal transplant. Both conserved end residues are part of each CDR3. A D gene is named only where the DNA matches it firmly. Expanded clones are given a class, and other clones once, few, many or no size at all.

once | TRBJ2-5 | TRBD2 | TRBV6-6 | TGTGCCAGCAGGCCGGGCGGGGGCCAAGAGACCCAGTACTTC | CASRPGGGQETQYF
. | TRBJ1-2 | TRBD1 | TRBV2 | TGTGCCAGCAGTAGGACAGGGATCCGGGGTGATGGCTACACCTTC | CASSRTGIRGDGYTF
. | TRBJ2-5 | . | TRBV11-2 | TGTGCCAGCAGCCCACCTAACTCGGGACGGGCGAAGACCCAGTACTTC | CASSPPNSGRAKTQYF
. | TRBJ1-1 | . | TRBV5-1 | TGCGCCAGCAGCGAGACAGTGAACACTGAAGCTTTCTTT | CASSETVNTEAFF
. | TRBJ1-3 | . | TRBV5-4 | TGTGCCAGCAGCGACCGCCGGGGAAACACCATATATTTT | CASSDRRGNTIYF
many | TRBJ2-7 | . | TRBV5-1 | TGCGCCAGCAGCTTGGAGGGGGGACGGGGCTACGAGCAGTACTTC | CASSLEGGRGYEQYF
. | TRBJ1-2 | TRBD1 | TRBV28 | TGTGCCAGCAGTTTAAGCGGATCAGGGGGTGGCTATGGCTACACCTTC | CASSLSGSGGGYGYTF
. | TRBJ2-7 | TRBD1 | TRBV6-5 | TGTGCCAGCAGTTACCCGGGACAGGGGACCTACGAGCAGTACTTC | CASSYPGQGTYEQYF
. | TRBJ2-6 | . | TRBV6-1 | TGTGCCAGCAGTGGCAGTTCTGGGGCCAACGTCCTGACTTTC | CASSGSSGANVLTF
. | TRBJ1-2 | TRBD1 | TRBV6-5 | TGTGCCAGTAGCCTTGACAGGGGGGACTATGGCTACACCTTC | CASSLDRGDYGYTF